This T cell receptor beta chain was profiled in a study of response to subunit inactivated influenza vaccine (dated by TCRdb to the late 2010s). Describing the broader study: Deep quantitative T cell receptor repertoire profiling was used in the study to track responses to a trivalent subunit inactivated influenza vaccine.

What the study reported, not specific to this receptor: It was suggested by the authors that each seasonal influenza vaccination may recruit only a limited number of new T cells.

From the cysteine up to the phenylalanine, the CDR3 has a length of 15 residues. Kept here is only the CDR3 DNA, which spans 45 bases and is read in frame from base 1. CDR1 is given as MNHEY and CDR2 as SVGEGT, both from the germline V gene. Unmatched junction bases come to 12, with V trimmed by 4 bases and J by 8 bases. The library was prepared using RT-PCR. The instrument was an Illumina HiSeq 2500. The public reads were run again by TCRdb, first through fastp at Q25 and then through MiXCR, and only productive beta chains were kept. Each record represents a unique CDR3 protein, reported with the most common genes and DNA among its rows. This sample is represented by about half a million distinct CDR3 sequences; about 25% of them were singletons. Of the sample, around 1.8% is held by the ten largest clones. As regards this clonotype: Its antigen target is currently unknown. Per-base quality was not reported, and no clone a single base away is much larger than it.

The chain is encoded by TRBV6-2 or TRBV6-3 joined to TRBJ2-3, and TRBD1 aligns with 7 junction nucleotides. This TCR derives from a man aged 50 to 59 who received an inactivated influenza vaccine. Donor details come from another sample of the same person, matched by shared clones. This specimen consisted of CD4+ T cells sorted from PBMCs, obtained 5 to 6 days after vaccination. The nucleotide sequence is given as TGTGCCAGCAGTTCTGAATTCCGGACAGGAGTTACGCAGTATTTT. Its translation is CASSSEFRTGVTQYF.